These T cell receptor beta chains were read from a single sample in a study of T cells in Graves' hyperthyroidism and ophthalmopathy. A single record per CDR3 protein comes from TCRdb applying MiXCR to the multiplex PCR reads. The sample lists nearly 600,000 distinct CDR3 sequences, more than 11% occurring once. Sequencing was done on a sample of blood. These receptors were obtained from a woman aged 25 to 39 with Graves' hyperthyroidism that later progressed to Graves' ophthalmopathy. CDR3s include the opening cysteine and the closing phenylalanine or tryptophan. The order of the fields is clone size, D gene, V gene, J gene, CDR3 DNA, CDR3 protein. D genes are given only for firm matches. A row's size may be missing; if present it is once, few, many or a size class.

clone size: NA; D gene: TRBD1; V gene: TRBV6-1; J gene: TRBJ2-7; CDR3 DNA: TGTGCCAGCAGCTTCGACAGGGGGCGCGAGCAGTACTTC; CDR3 protein: CASSFDRGREQYF
clone size: many; D gene: NA; V gene: TRBV19; J gene: TRBJ2-3; CDR3 DNA: TGTGCCAGTACGGGGCGGGTCTCCACAGATACGCAGTATTTT; CDR3 protein: CASTGRVSTDTQYF
clone size: NA; D gene: NA; V gene: TRBV24-1; J gene: TRBJ2-3; CDR3 DNA: TGTGCCACCAGTGATTTGTTTCAGGGAACAGATACGCAGTATTTT; CDR3 protein: CATSDLFQGTDTQYF
clone size: many; D gene: NA; V gene: TRBV11-2; J gene: TRBJ2-5; CDR3 DNA: TGTGCCAGCAGCTTGAACCGGGACCCCTCTTCCCAAGAGACCCAGTACTTC; CDR3 protein: CASSLNRDPSSQETQYF
clone size: many; D gene: TRBD2; V gene: TRBV9; J gene: TRBJ2-1; CDR3 DNA: TGTGCCAGCAGCGCCCGGGGATCTAGCGGGGCCTACAATGAGCAGTTCTTC; CDR3 protein: CASSARGSSGAYNEQFF
clone size: NA; D gene: NA; V gene: TRBV3-1; J gene: TRBJ2-4; CDR3 DNA: TGTGCCAGCAGCCAAGCAGGGTCGGGCAAAAACATTCAGTACTTC; CDR3 protein: CASSQAGSGKNIQYF
clone size: many; D gene: TRBD1; V gene: TRBV7-2; J gene: TRBJ1-1; CDR3 DNA: TGTGCCAGCAGCTTAAACAGGGGTATGAACACTGAAGCTTTCTTT; CDR3 protein: CASSLNRGMNTEAFF
clone size: many; D gene: TRBD2; V gene: TRBV6-1; J gene: TRBJ2-1; CDR3 DNA: TGTGCCAGCAGTGAAGCGAGTTCGAGGGAGGGACACAATGAGCAGTTCTTC; CDR3 protein: CASSEASSREGHNEQFF
clone size: few; D gene: TRBD1; V gene: TRBV10-3; J gene: TRBJ2-7; CDR3 DNA: TGTGCCATCAGCGAGGGGGCCTTCGAAGCCTACGAGCAGTACTTC; CDR3 protein: CAISEGAFEAYEQYF
clone size: few; D gene: NA; V gene: TRBV20-1; J gene: TRBJ2-5; CDR3 DNA: TGCAGTGCTAGAGATCCTGGAGCGGGCAAAGAGACCCAGTACTTC; CDR3 protein: CSARDPGAGKETQYF
clone size: NA; D gene: NA; V gene: TRBV27; J gene: TRBJ2-7; CDR3 DNA: TGTGCCAGCAGCCCCCCCGGCGGGGACTCATTTAATCACGAGCAGTACTTC; CDR3 protein: CASSPPGGDSFNHEQYF
clone size: many; D gene: NA; V gene: TRBV6-5; J gene: TRBJ2-7; CDR3 DNA: TGTGCCAGCAGTTACTCGGGACATTCGTACGAGCAGTACTTC; CDR3 protein: CASSYSGHSYEQYF
clone size: many; D gene: NA; V gene: TRBV27; J gene: TRBJ1-1; CDR3 DNA: TGTGCCAGCAGGGGAGCTAACACTGAAGCTTTCTTT; CDR3 protein: CASRGANTEAFF
clone size: NA; D gene: TRBD2; V gene: TRBV6-1; J gene: TRBJ2-7; CDR3 DNA: TGTGCCAGCCGGTCCCCCCTAGCGGGAGGCGACGAGCAGTACTTC; CDR3 protein: CASRSPLAGGDEQYF
clone size: NA; D gene: NA; V gene: TRBV7-9; J gene: TRBJ1-4; CDR3 DNA: TGTGCCAGCAGCCTCGGCGAGGACTCCAATGAAAAACTGTTTTTT; CDR3 protein: CASSLGEDSNEKLFF
clone size: few; D gene: NA; V gene: TRBV5-1; J gene: TRBJ1-1; CDR3 DNA: TGCGCCAGCAGCTTGGCGTCCAGCGGGGGCGTCACTGAAGCTTTCTTT; CDR3 protein: CASSLASSGGVTEAFF
clone size: many; D gene: TRBD1; V gene: TRBV6-6; J gene: TRBJ2-7; CDR3 DNA: TGTGCCAGCAGTTACGTACAGGGGGGCTCCTACGAGCAGTACTTC; CDR3 protein: CASSYVQGGSYEQYF
clone size: NA; D gene: NA; V gene: TRBV7-2; J gene: TRBJ2-4; CDR3 DNA: TGTGCCAGCAGCCCACGGACGGGGCGGATTACCAAAAACATTCAGTACTTC; CDR3 protein: CASSPRTGRITKNIQYF
clone size: many; D gene: NA; V gene: TRBV2; J gene: TRBJ2-3; CDR3 DNA: TGTGCCAGCAGCCCTCGACAGGGCACAGATACGCAGTATTTT; CDR3 protein: CASSPRQGTDTQYF
clone size: many; D gene: NA; V gene: TRBV30; J gene: TRBJ1-2; CDR3 DNA: TGTGCCTGGAGTACCCGGGGATACTATGGCTACACCTTC; CDR3 protein: CAWSTRGYYGYTF
clone size: few; D gene: TRBD2; V gene: TRBV7-9; J gene: TRBJ2-1; CDR3 DNA: TGTGCCAGCAGCTTAGGGGGGACTAGCGGGACTGGTGAGCAGTTCTTC; CDR3 protein: CASSLGGTSGTGEQFF
clone size: many; D gene: TRBD1; V gene: TRBV19; J gene: TRBJ1-1; CDR3 DNA: TGTGCCAGTAGTATAGAAACCCGGACAGGCATTGAAGCTTTCTTT; CDR3 protein: CASSIETRTGIEAFF
clone size: many; D gene: TRBD1; V gene: TRBV5-1; J gene: TRBJ1-1; CDR3 DNA: TGCGCCAGCAGCTTGGTGACAGGGGACGTTGGTGAAGCTTTCTTT; CDR3 protein: CASSLVTGDVGEAFF
clone size: many; D gene: NA; V gene: TRBV20-1; J gene: TRBJ2-7; CDR3 DNA: TGCAGTGCAGGACGGGAGTTGCAGTACTTC; CDR3 protein: CSAGRELQYF
clone size: many; D gene: TRBD2; V gene: TRBV11-2; J gene: TRBJ2-2; CDR3 DNA: TGTGCCAGCAGCTTAGGGCCTGGTCGAAAGCGGGAGTGGTCCGGGGAGCTGTTTTTT; CDR3 protein: CASSLGPGRKREWSGELFF